This T cell receptor beta chain was observed in a study of blood T cell repertoires in COVID-19. About the research overall: T cells, B-cell-depleted T cells, or PBMCs supplied cDNA or gDNA.

The junction had 11 bases not matched to a gene; V was cut back by 6 bases and J by 0 bases. Germline CDR1 and CDR2: SGHNT and YYREEE (reference sequence). The CDR3 is made up of 17 amino acids. As originally analysed: Amplification of reference gene primers was used by the study to estimate nucleated cell counts. Libraries were prepared by immunoSEQ multiplex PCR; TCRdb keeps only in-frame clonotypes and omits some of them. For V, J and clone size, that table is used; D and trimming come from the DNA. The sample carries 70,000 to 95,000 clones, 75% to 90% recorded once. Material for sequencing was peripheral blood. This chain links TRBV5-4 with TRBJ2-1, with 8 bases matching TRBD2. The TCR sequence derives from an elderly woman with active COVID-19. The CDR3 DNA reads as TGTGCCAGCACCCGGGGTGGCGGGGGGAGCTCCTACAATGAGCAGTTCTTC. The encoded protein is CASTRGGGGSSYNEQFF.